Following are 31 T cell receptor beta chains from one sample sequenced in a study of blood T cell repertoires in COVID-19. Sequenced by immunoSEQ multiplex PCR; TCRdb stores in-frame clones only, minus some. The sample includes under 250,000 clones, about 78% of them seen just once. Sequencing was done on a sample of peripheral blood. These receptors came from a woman in her 70s with acute or convalescent COVID-19.

The V gene is TRBV3-1 (or the pseudogene TRBV3-2), the J gene TRBJ1-1, with a tentative D call TRBD1 (5 bases). With 4 bases removed from V and 0 bases from J, the gap between germline ends came to 12 bases. Germline CDR1 and CDR2: LGHDT and YNNKEL (reference sequence). This CDR3 is built from 15 residues. The CDR3 sequence: CASSRRETMNTEAFF. CDR3 bases: TGTGCCAGCAGCCGCAGGGAAACGATGAACACTGAAGCTTTCTTT.

The chain carries TRBV14 and TRBJ1-6; D possibly corresponds to TRBD1 (5 bases). Per the germline V gene, CDR1 is SGHDN and CDR2 is FVKESK. The CDR3 has 14 amino acids. V gave up 2 bases and J gave up 11 bases, with 13 bases separating them. The CDR3 sequence: CASSQLVREAPLHF. In nucleotides, the CDR3 is TGTGCCAGCAGCCAATTGGTCAGGGAGGCACCCCTCCACTTT.

This clone was recorded a few times. V and J are TRBV28 and TRBJ1-6; 7 bases are a match to TRBD1. The germline V gene encodes CDR1 MDHEN and CDR2 SYDVKM. CDR3 length: 14 amino acids. The V segment lost 6 bases and the J segment 7 bases; nucleotides outside the gene matches: 6. The CDR3: CASRTGQRNSPLHF. The CDR3 nucleotides are TGTGCCAGCAGAACGGGACAGAGAAATTCACCCCTCCACTTT.

V gene TRBV19 combines with J gene TRBJ1-4; the match to TRBD1 covers 7 bases. The CDR3 runs 21 residues. Germline V gene data show CDR1 as LNHDA and CDR2 as SQIVND (reference sequence). V lost 3 bases, J lost 0 bases, and 19 bases stayed unmatched. The DNA of the CDR3 is TGTGCCAGTAGTATGGGCAGGGGGAGCCTTGCCGCCCGTGCAACTAATGAAAAACTGTTTTTT. Protein product: CASSMGRGSLAARATNEKLFF.

The chain uses TRBV7-2 and TRBJ2-5, with TRBD2 matching over 10 bases. This CDR3 region has 16 residues. CDR1 and CDR2 (germline): SGHTA, FQGNSA. The V segment lost 5 bases and the J segment 2 bases; nucleotides outside the gene matches: 8. CDR3 in amino acids: CASSISSGRSQETQYF. DNA of the CDR3: TGTGCCAGCAGCATAAGTAGCGGGAGGAGTCAAGAGACCCAGTACTTC. Combining the CDR3 with reference TRBV7-2 and TRBJ2-5 gives the whole variable domain GAGVSQSPSNKVTEKGKDVELRCDPISGHTALYWYRQSLGQGLEFLIYFQGNSAPDKSGLPSDRFSAERTGGSVSTLTIQRTQQEDSAVYLCASSISSGRSQETQYFGPGTRLLVL.

The chain carries TRBV5-1 and TRBJ2-5, with 7 bases fitting TRBD2. V was clipped by 1 base and J by 2 bases; unmatched bases: 8. Germline-derived CDR1 and CDR2 are SGHRS and YFSETQ. The CDR3 has 16 amino acids. DNA for the CDR3: TGCGCCAGCAGCTTGATGGGGAGGGGACTACAAGAGACCCAGTACTTC. Translated: CASSLMGRGLQETQYF.

CDR3 sequence: CAWSVTHPGQGVSGYTF. In nucleotides, the CDR3 is TGTGCCTGGAGTGTCACCCATCCGGGACAGGGGGTAAGTGGCTACACCTTC. The genes are TRBV30 and TRBJ1-2; 11 bases align to TRBD1. The junction had 13 bases not matched to a gene; V was cut back by 0 bases and J by 7 bases. Germline loops: CDR1 GTSNPN, CDR2 SVGIG (reference sequence). This CDR3 has 17 amino acids. Full variable domain (rest looked up from reference TRBV30 and TRBJ1-2): SQTIHQWPATLVQPVGSPLSLECTVEGTSNPNLYWYRQAAGRGLQLLFYSVGIGQISSEVPQNLSASRPQDRQFILSSKKLLLSDSGFYLCAWSVTHPGQGVSGYTFGSGTRLTVV.

The table lists this clone with a few counts. The J gene is TRBJ1-2, the V gene TRBV28; 7 bases match TRBD1. CDR3 length: 13 residues. Per the germline V gene, CDR1 is MDHEN and CDR2 is SYDVKM. Germline trimming cut 6 bases from V and 6 bases from J; bases unmatched to any gene: 7. Written as DNA, the CDR3 is TGTGCCAGCAGCCCACAGGGGAGACATGGCTACACCTTC. Translating gives CASSPQGRHGYTF.

This sequence joins TRBV18 and TRBJ2-5; a possible D gene is TRBD1 (6 bases). Trimming removed 4 bases at V and 5 bases at J, with 20 bases between. The CDR3 spans 16 residues. Germline V gene lookup returns CDR1 KGHSH and CDR2 LQKENI. CDR3 protein: CASSLGGPGALETQYF. As DNA, the CDR3 is TGTGCCAGCTCACTAGGGGGTCCAGGGGCCCTGGAGACCCAGTACTTC.

The chain links TRBV5-4 to TRBJ1-2; 7 bases align to TRBD1. This CDR3 has 16 residues. The V and J ends lost 3 bases and 2 bases, in that order; junction bases with no gene match: 10. Germline CDR1 and CDR2: SGHNT and YYREEE (reference sequence). CDR3 sequence reads: CASSYGQDVSNYGYTF. In DNA, the CDR3 is TGTGCCAGCAGCTATGGACAGGACGTTAGCAACTATGGCTACACCTTC.

This clone was counted a few times. The chain joins TRBV7-2 to TRBJ2-5, with 10 bases matching TRBD2. Trimming took 6 bases from V and 7 from J; bases not matched to a gene: 14. The germline CDR1 and CDR2 sequences are SGHTA and FQGNSA. CDR3 length: 16 residues. CDR3 loop: CASSFPIAGGLGTQYF. Here the CDR3 DNA reads TGTGCCAGCAGTTTCCCGATAGCGGGGGGCCTGGGGACCCAGTACTTC.

The chain uses TRBV2 and TRBJ2-6; tentatively, D is TRBD1 (6 bases). V lost 8 bases, J lost 2 bases, and 10 bases lay in between. The germline gives CDR1 SNHLY, CDR2 FYNNEI. This CDR3 comprises 14 residues. The CDR3 coding sequence is TGTGCCAGCGCCGCAGGGGCTGGGGCCAACGTCCTGACTTTC. This codes for CASAAGAGANVLTF.

The chain carries TRBV19 and TRBJ2-5, with D uncertain. The CDR3 length is 13 residues. V lost 3 bases to trimming and J lost 2 bases, with 7 bases between them. Germline values: CDR1 LNHDA, CDR2 SQIVND (reference sequence). The CDR3 spells CASSIRVQETQYF. CDR3 bases: TGTGCCAGTAGTATCCGGGTTCAAGAGACCCAGTACTTC.

This clone was seen only a few times. The genes are TRBV29-1 and TRBJ1-2; D might be TRBD1 (6 bases). The V gene lost 3 bases and the J gene lost 10 bases, with 15 bases spanning the gap. Germline V gives CDR1 SQVTM, CDR2 ANQGSEA. The CDR3 is 12 residues long. CDR3 in DNA: TGCAGCGTTGAGGGAGGGGGAGGCCACTACACCTTC. Its protein product is CSVEGGGGHYTF. Complete variable domain (other parts from reference TRBV29-1 and TRBJ1-2): SAVISQKPSRDICQRGTSLTIQCQVDSQVTMMFWYRQQPGQSLTLIATANQGSEATYESGFVIDKFPISRPNLTFSTLTVSNMSPEDSSIYLCSVEGGGGHYTFGSGTRLTVV.

This clone was detected a few times. The J gene is TRBJ2-7, the V gene TRBV5-4; tentative D call: TRBD2 (5 bases). Between the trimmed V and J ends, which lost 3 bases and 4 bases, there was a span of 23 bases. Germline CDR1 is SGHNT and CDR2 is YYREEE (reference sequence). The CDR3 is made up of 17 amino acids. The CDR3 spells CASSCLVGGGEVYEQYF. The CDR3, as DNA: TGTGCCAGCAGCTGTCTTGTGGGTGGAGGTGAGGTTTACGAGCAGTACTTC. Complete variable domain (other parts from reference TRBV5-4 and TRBJ2-7): ETGVTQSPTHLIKTRGQQVTLRCSSQSGHNTVSWYQQALGQGPQFIFQYYREEENGRGNFPPRFSGLQFPNYSSELNVNALELDDSALYLCASSCLVGGGEVYEQYFGPGTRLTVT.

The rearrangement joins TRBV7-2 to TRBJ2-5; the D is unclear. This CDR3 has 14 amino acids. With 1 base removed from V and 2 bases from J, the gap between germline ends came to 8 bases. CDR1 is SGHTA and CDR2 is FQGNSA in the germline V gene. The CDR3 region is CASSLEQLQETQYF. The CDR3, as DNA: TGTGCCAGCAGCTTAGAACAGTTGCAAGAGACCCAGTACTTC. Full variable domain (rest looked up from reference TRBV7-2 and TRBJ2-5): GAGVSQSPSNKVTEKGKDVELRCDPISGHTALYWYRQSLGQGLEFLIYFQGNSAPDKSGLPSDRFSAERTGGSVSTLTIQRTQQEDSAVYLCASSLEQLQETQYFGPGTRLLVL.

This sequence joins TRBV7-6 and TRBJ2-3; D unclear. The CDR3 contains 14 residues. V was pared by 5 bases and J by 1 base, with 10 bases between. Germline-derived CDR1 and CDR2 are SGHVS and FNYEAQ. DNA for the CDR3: TGTGCCAGCAGCATTAGCTACGGCACAGATACGCAGTATTTT. Translating gives CASSISYGTDTQYF.

This rearrangement joins TRBV6-5 to TRBJ2-7; the D gene is possibly TRBD1 (6 bases). CDR1 is MNHEY, CDR2 SVGAGI, per germline. V gave up 5 bases and J gave up 1 base, with 15 bases separating them. The CDR3 length is 15 residues. The CDR3 loop is CASSLSGAISYEQYF. CDR3 DNA: TGTGCCAGCAGTCTGTCAGGGGCCATATCCTACGAGCAGTACTTC.

This chain joins TRBV30 and TRBJ2-1, with 9 bases that match TRBD2. The germline CDR1 and CDR2 sequences are GTSNPN and SVGIG (reference sequence). CDR3 size: 14 residues. The ends lost 0 bases at V and 11 bases at J; junction bases unmatched: 8. CDR3 sequence: CAWSVSGGETKQFF. CDR3 bases: TGTGCCTGGAGTGTTAGCGGGGGAGAGACCAAGCAGTTCTTC.

This clone has ten or more counts. CDR3 sequence reads: CAWSSDRGREAFF. CDR3 DNA sequence: TGTGCCTGGAGTTCCGACAGGGGGCGCGAAGCTTTCTTT. The chain employs TRBV30 and TRBJ1-1, with 10 bases aligning to TRBD1. V dropped 2 bases and J dropped 8; count of bases not matched to a gene: 5. The V gene's germline CDR1 is GTSNPN and CDR2 SVGIG (reference sequence). The CDR3 extends over 13 amino acids. Based on the CDR3 plus reference TRBV30 and TRBJ1-1, the full variable domain is SQTIHQWPATLVQPVGSPLSLECTVEGTSNPNLYWYRQAAGRGLQLLFYSVGIGQISSEVPQNLSASRPQDRQFILSSKKLLLSDSGFYLCAWSSDRGREAFFGQGTRLTVV.

The rearrangement uses TRBV25-1 and TRBJ2-3; D ambiguous. The CDR3 runs to 16 residues. Trimming pared 3 bases from V and 0 bases from J, leaving 13 bases between. Germline V gene lookup returns CDR1 MGHDK and CDR2 SYGVNS. In DNA, the CDR3 is TGTGCCAGCAGTGACCGCAGGTCCCCCAGCACAGATACGCAGTATTTT. As protein: CASSDRRSPSTDTQYF.

In its sample, this clone was seen once. This chain connects TRBV18 to TRBJ2-5, with D possibly matching TRBD1 (5 bases). The CDR3 totals 13 residues. Trimming left V 4 bases short and J 5 bases short, with 11 bases between. Germline CDR1 is KGHSH and CDR2 is LQKENI. DNA of the CDR3: TGTGCCAGCTCACTTGCAGGGTCGGAGACCCAGTACTTC. Its protein product is CASSLAGSETQYF.

V is TRBV11-2 and J is TRBJ1-2, with TRBD1 matching 7 bases. The CDR3 loop spans 13 amino acids. The germline gives CDR1 SGHAT, CDR2 FQNNGV. The trim removed 5 bases at V and 3 bases at J, leaving 3 bases unmatched. CDR3 nucleotides: TGTGCCAGCAGCCCCGGGACAGACTATGGCTACACCTTC. It translates to CASSPGTDYGYTF.

The gene calls are TRBV7-8 and TRBJ2-1; a possible D gene is TRBD1 (5 bases). V lost 3 bases and J 0 bases, leaving 15 bases between the germline ends. The CDR3 totals 17 residues. The germline gives CDR1 SGHVS, CDR2 FQNEAQ. CDR3 amino acids: CASSFYRLPSSYNEQFF. The DNA of the CDR3 is TGTGCCAGCAGCTTTTACAGGCTCCCGAGCTCCTACAATGAGCAGTTCTTC.

The table lists this clone with a few counts. The rearrangement links TRBV5-8 to TRBJ2-3; D perhaps matches TRBD2 (6 bases). Germline CDR1 is SGHTS and CDR2 is YDEGEE. This CDR3 comprises 14 residues. Trimming cost V 4 bases and J 4 bases, with 13 bases left between them. CDR3 nucleotides: TGTGCCAGCAGCAGACTAGTTGGATCAGATACGCAGTATTTT. Amino acid sequence: CASSRLVGSDTQYF. The whole variable domain, remainder taken from reference TRBV5-8 and TRBJ2-3, is EAGVTQSPTHLIKTRGQQATLRCSPISGHTSVYWYQQALGLGLQFLLWYDEGEERNRGNFPPRFSGRQFPNYSSELNVNALELEDSALYLCASSRLVGSDTQYFGPGTRLTVL.

As to this clone: Germline and junction disagree at one end, which may indicate a read error. The chain joins TRBV14 to TRBJ2-5, with D possibly being TRBD2 (5 bases). Germline CDR1 SGHDN, CDR2 FVKESK. This CDR3 has 13 residues. CDR3 residues: CASSQGLSESQYF. As DNA, the CDR3 is TGTGCCAGCAGCCAAGGACTAAGTGAGAGCCAGTACTTC.

The V and J genes are TRBV5-4 and TRBJ2-5; D gene unclear. The CDR3 length is 13 residues. With 4 bases removed from V and 1 base from J, the gap between germline ends came to 8 bases. Per germline, CDR1 SGHNT and CDR2 YYREEE (reference sequence). This chain's CDR3 is CASSGQIQETQYF. Here the CDR3 DNA reads TGTGCCAGCAGCGGGCAGATCCAAGAGACCCAGTACTTC.

V gene TRBV5-4 combines with J gene TRBJ2-2, with TRBD2 as a possible D gene (6 bases). The length of the CDR3 is 17 residues. V was pared by 6 bases and J by 2 bases, with 20 bases between. From germline, CDR1 is SGHNT and CDR2 YYREEE (reference sequence). The CDR3 sequence is CASTDSGTQINTGELFF. The CDR3 DNA follows: TGTGCCAGCACCGACTCCGGGACTCAAATTAACACCGGGGAGCTGTTTTTT.

This chain connects TRBV7-6 to TRBJ1-3; possible D gene TRBD1, 5 bases. Germline V gene lookup returns CDR1 SGHVS and CDR2 FNYEAQ. Trimming removed 1 base from V and 0 bases from J, with 10 bases in between. CDR3 length: 16 residues. CDR3 sequence reads: CASSLGQFSSGNTIYF. CDR3 bases: TGTGCCAGCAGCTTAGGACAGTTTTCCTCTGGAAACACCATATATTTT.

The chain links TRBV2 to TRBJ1-5; perhaps TRBD1 as D (5 bases). The CDR3 extends over 16 amino acids. V was clipped by 2 bases and J by 4 bases, with 15 bases between them. Germline V gives CDR1 SNHLY, CDR2 FYNNEI. The CDR3 here is CASSERQGRGNQPQHF. The DNA of the CDR3 is TGTGCCAGCAGTGAACGGCAGGGCCGGGGGAATCAGCCCCAGCATTTT.

The CDR3 coding sequence is TGTGCCAGCAGTTTCAGTTATGGCTACACCTTC. Protein product: CASSFSYGYTF. The chain couples TRBV12-3 or TRBV12-4 to TRBJ1-2; no firm D call. This CDR3 has 11 amino acids. V shed 3 bases and J shed 5 bases, with 4 bases lying between them.